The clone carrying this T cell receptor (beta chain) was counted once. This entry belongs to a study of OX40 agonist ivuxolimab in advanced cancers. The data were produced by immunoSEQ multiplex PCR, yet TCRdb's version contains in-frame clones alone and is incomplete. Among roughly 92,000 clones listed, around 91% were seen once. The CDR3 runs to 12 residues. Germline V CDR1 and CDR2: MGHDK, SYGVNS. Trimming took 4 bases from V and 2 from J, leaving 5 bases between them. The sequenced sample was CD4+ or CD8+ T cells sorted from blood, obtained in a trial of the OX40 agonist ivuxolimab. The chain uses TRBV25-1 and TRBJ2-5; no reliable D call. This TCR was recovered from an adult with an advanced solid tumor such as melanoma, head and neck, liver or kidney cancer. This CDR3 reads CASSVSQETQYF. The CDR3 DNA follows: TGTGCCAGCAGTGTTTCTCAAGAGACCCAGTACTTC.